This T cell receptor (beta chain) comes out of a study of T cell changes during pregnancy in multiple sclerosis. Looked up from germline, CDR1 is SEHNR and CDR2 is FQNEAQ (reference sequence). The CDR3 totals 15 residues. Trimming took 5 bases from V and 3 from J, leaving 14 bases between them. Only in-frame clones appear in the TCRdb table, and some are missing; sequencing was by immunoSEQ multiplex PCR. The sample has approximately 31,000 clones, over 75% seen once. This sample comprised CD8+ T cells from peripheral blood mononuclear cells, obtained in the second trimester of pregnancy. The receptor's source is a female donor with multiple sclerosis, enrolled in a pregnancy study. V and J are TRBV7-9 and TRBJ2-1; D may be TRBD2 (5 bases). This CDR3 reads CASSPGESDYNEQFF. DNA of the CDR3: TGTGCCAGCAGCCCTGGGGAGAGTGACTACAATGAGCAGTTCTTC.